This T cell receptor (beta chain) was sequenced in a study of cytomegalovirus exposure and HLA in healthy donors. Study as a whole: As released early, the data held 70 million to 95 million unique TCRs from HLA-typed donors. General observations from the study: Most sequenced TCRs were rare (though some public TCRs occurred in many donors).

This clone appeared a single time. No antigen is known for it. The V and J ends lost 5 bases and 6 bases, in that order; junction bases with no gene match: 4. The V gene's germline CDR1 is MNHEY and CDR2 SMNVEV (reference sequence). The CDR3 sequence is 14 residues long. In the PCR, 60 Vbeta and 13 Jbeta primers were used. Clones were read by immunoSEQ multiplex PCR, and TCRdb kept only the in-frame ones, dropping some. The sample lists around 190,000 clones, around 75% occurring once. Sample: PBMCs. This TCR was recovered from a woman aged 50 to 65 in good health and CMV-seronegative. The chain joins TRBV27 to TRBJ1-6, with 7 bases matching TRBD1. The CDR3: CASSPTGVNSPLHF. Written as DNA, the CDR3 is TGTGCCAGCAGTCCTACAGGGGTTAATTCACCCCTCCACTTT.